These 18 T cell receptor beta chains came from one sample sequenced in a study of T cell responses to AZD1222 COVID-19 vaccine. Method: immunoSEQ multiplex PCR; TCRdb's copy keeps in-frame clones and lacks some. The table includes about 68,000 clones, about 88% detected once. The sample was peripheral blood, taken on day 0 of AZD1222 vaccination. The receptors were gathered from an adult in good health.

The chain recombines TRBV11-2 with TRBJ2-7; D unclear. The germline gives CDR1 SGHAT, CDR2 FQNNGV. The V end lost 1 base, the J end lost 0 bases, and 13 bases lay between the germline ends. The CDR3 runs to 16 residues. The CDR3 bases are TGTGCCAGCAGCTTAGGAATAGGTATAAGCTCCTACGAGCAGTACTTC. Protein: CASSLGIGISSYEQYF.

The V gene is TRBV11-2, the J gene TRBJ2-7; D ambiguous. CDR3 length: 15 amino acids. Germline-derived CDR1 and CDR2 are SGHAT and FQNNGV. V lost 2 bases, J lost 4 bases, and 15 bases lay in between. CDR3 protein: CASSLFGGTDYEQYF. CDR3 bases: TGTGCCAGCAGCTTATTTGGCGGCACAGATTACGAGCAGTACTTC.

V usage is TRBV5-1 and J usage is TRBJ1-4; possibly TRBD1 for D (5 bases). CDR1 and CDR2 (germline): SGHRS, YFSETQ. This CDR3 spans 13 amino acids. Deletions cut 7 bases from V and 2 bases from J, with 9 bases between. In DNA, the CDR3 is TGCGCCAGCGGGGCCGACACTAATGAAAAACTGTTTTTT. Translated: CASGADTNEKLFF.

The chain couples TRBV6-5 to TRBJ1-2; maybe TRBD1 (6 bases). The V gene lost 6 bases and the J gene lost 8 bases, with 16 bases spanning the gap. Germline assignment: CDR1 MNHEY and CDR2 SVGAGI. This CDR3 spans 13 amino acids. The CDR3 spells CASRRTGTGGYTF. The CDR3 region has the DNA TGTGCCAGCAGGAGAACAGGGACGGGGGGCTACACCTTC.

DNA of the CDR3: TGTGCCAGCTCACCACCGGGAGGGCCGAGCGAGCAGTACTTC. It translates to CASSPPGGPSEQYF. The chain employs TRBV18 and TRBJ2-7, with TRBD2 matching over 7 bases. Germline assignment: CDR1 KGHSH and CDR2 LQKENI. V shed 0 bases, J shed 6 bases, and the junction held 5 bases outside the gene matches. The CDR3 extends over 14 amino acids.

V gene TRBV10-2 combines with J gene TRBJ2-7; TRBD2 matches at 9 bases. The germline V gene encodes CDR1 WSHSY and CDR2 SAAADI. The CDR3 covers 14 residues. J lost 2 bases, V lost 5 bases, and 4 bases had no gene match. DNA for the CDR3: TGCGCCAGCAGTTTGGCGGGAGGGACCTACGAGCAGTACTTC. This codes for CASSLAGGTYEQYF.

The chain carries TRBV28 and TRBJ2-1, with 9 bases that match TRBD2. The V gene end was trimmed by 8 bases and the J gene end by 5 bases; junction bases not matched to a gene: 7. This CDR3 comprises 14 residues. Germline CDR1 MDHEN, CDR2 SYDVKM. The CDR3 is CASVGREGNNEQFF. The CDR3 DNA sequence: TGTGCCAGCGTGGGGCGGGAGGGGAACAATGAGCAGTTCTTC.

The chain is built from TRBV14 and TRBJ2-2; D is tentatively TRBD1 or TRBD2 (5 bases each). This CDR3 is built from 15 residues. V lost 0 bases, J lost 6 bases, and 11 bases lay in between. Germline values: CDR1 SGHDN, CDR2 FVKESK. This CDR3 reads CASSQDPGTAGELFF. DNA for the CDR3: TGTGCCAGCAGCCAAGATCCGGGGACCGCCGGGGAGCTGTTTTTT.

The chain uses TRBV18 and TRBJ2-1; D is perhaps TRBD2 (6 bases). The CDR3 is 12 amino acids. Germline V CDR1 and CDR2: KGHSH, LQKENI. V lost 3 bases, J lost 9 bases, and 9 bases lay in between. CDR3: CASSPAGGEQFF. The CDR3 DNA sequence: TGTGCCAGCTCACCGGCCGGGGGTGAGCAGTTCTTC.

The count of this clone is one. The genes are TRBV7-8 and TRBJ2-1; the match to TRBD2 covers 11 bases. CDR3 size: 17 residues. CDR1 and CDR2 from the germline V gene are SGHVS and FQNEAQ. The ends lost 1 base at V and 4 bases at J; junction bases unmatched: 6. CDR3 DNA sequence: TGTGCCAGCAGCTTAGAACTAGCGGGAGTCGTGTACAATGAGCAGTTCTTC. It specifies CASSLELAGVVYNEQFF. The full variable domain, completed using reference TRBV7-8 and TRBJ2-1, is GAGVSQSPRYKVAKRGQDVALRCDPISGHVSLFWYQQALGQGPEFLTYFQNEAQLDKSGLPSDRFFAERPEGSVSTLKIQRTQQEDSAVYLCASSLELAGVVYNEQFFGPGTRLTVL.

This chain links TRBV27 with TRBJ1-1, with D possibly TRBD1 on 5 matching bases. This CDR3 comprises 15 residues. Trimming took 2 bases from V and 0 from J, leaving 10 bases between them. Germline CDR1 is MNHEY and CDR2 is SMNVEV (reference sequence). The CDR3 bases are TGTGCCAGCAGTTTAGGCGGACAACTGAACACTGAAGCTTTCTTT. It codes for CASSLGGQLNTEAFF.

This clone was seen a single time. The chain uses TRBV7-9 and TRBJ1-2; weak D call: TRBD1 (6 bases). CDR1 SEHNR and CDR2 FQNEAQ come from the germline V gene (reference sequence). The V end was cut by 1 base, the J end by 6 bases, with 21 bases between. The CDR3 is 17 amino acids. The CDR3 bases are TGTGCCAGCAGCTTAGGAGGGGGTCGGGGTTCTGGGCATGGCTACACCTTC. Translated: CASSLGGGRGSGHGYTF.

V is TRBV28 and J is TRBJ2-7, with D perhaps matching TRBD1 (5 bases). The V end was cut by 7 bases, the J end by 2 bases, with 15 bases between. The germline V gene encodes CDR1 MDHEN and CDR2 SYDVKM. The CDR3 sequence is 14 residues long. The CDR3 DNA reads as TGTGCCAGCACAGGGCAGGGCGAAGCCTACGAGCAGTACTTC. It is translated as CASTGQGEAYEQYF.

The chain links TRBV27 to TRBJ2-3; 7 bases are a match to TRBD1. The CDR3 contains 13 residues. Per the germline V gene, CDR1 is MNHEY and CDR2 is SMNVEV (reference sequence). J was trimmed by 3 bases and V by 6 bases; bases with no gene match: 3. The CDR3 sequence: CASRYRGTDTQYF. CDR3 nucleotides: TGTGCCAGCAGATACAGGGGAACAGATACGCAGTATTTT.

This clone has just a few counts. The rearrangement joins TRBV5-4 to TRBJ2-1; D possibly uses TRBD1 or TRBD2 (5 bases each). This CDR3 comprises 14 residues. The ends were cut back, 1 base at V and 4 bases at J, with 9 bases in the middle. Germline V CDR1 and CDR2: SGHNT, YYREEE (reference sequence). CDR3 region: CASSLFGGYNEQFF. CDR3 DNA: TGTGCCAGCAGCTTGTTTGGGGGATACAATGAGCAGTTCTTC.

The count of this clone is one. This chain uses TRBV6-5 with TRBJ1-5; no clear D gene. Germline loops: CDR1 MNHEY, CDR2 SVGAGI. Trimming left V 6 bases short and J 3 bases short, with 9 bases between. The CDR3 covers 13 residues. DNA of the CDR3: TGTGCCAGCAGGGACCAGTTCAATCAGCCCCAGCATTTT. Translated, it gives CASRDQFNQPQHF.

The genes are TRBV11-2 and TRBJ2-1, with TRBD2 matching over 7 bases. CDR3 length: 15 residues. Germline CDR1 SGHAT, CDR2 FQNNGV. J was trimmed by 5 bases and V by 4 bases; bases with no gene match: 8. CDR3 in DNA: TGTGCCAGCAGCTGGGCGGGGGAATCCCACAATGAGCAGTTCTTC. It translates to CASSWAGESHNEQFF.

This clone was detected a few times. The V call is TRBV9, the J call TRBJ2-1, with 9 bases matching TRBD2. After removal of 3 bases from V and 13 bases from J, the junction contained 17 bases not matched to a gene. The germline CDR1 and CDR2 sequences are SGDLS and YYNGEE. CDR3 length equals 16 residues. CDR3 DNA sequence: TGTGCCAGCAGCGCAAGGGGAACGGTGACTAGCGGTTTTCAGTTCTTC. Amino acid sequence: CASSARGTVTSGFQFF.